This TCR beta chain derives from a study of coeliac disease. Study as a whole: The study queried TRBV7-2 bias without high-resolution HLA data.

To note about this clone: Antigen specificity is unknown.

The table came from immunoSEQ multiplex PCR; TCRdb's copy has only in-frame clones and leaves some out. Of 3,000 to 4,000 clones in the sample, approximately 70% were seen once. Overall study findings and caveats: Few TRB amino acid sequences were shared between samples; most were unique.

The CDR3 length is 12 residues. The V end lost 3 bases, the J end lost 11 bases, and 11 bases lay between the germline ends. Germline CDR1 SGHTA, CDR2 FQGNSA. The sequence was obtained from a man between 18 and 29 years old with celiac disease on a gluten-free diet. J is TRBJ2-1 and V is TRBV7-2; D possibly corresponds to TRBD1 (5 bases). The sample comprised intraepithelial lymphocytes from the gut. The CDR3 reads CASSLPRAQQFF. CDR3 DNA: TGTGCCAGCAGCTTGCCCAGGGCGCAGCAGTTCTTC.